This T cell receptor (beta chain) derives from a study of siplizumab effects on memory and regulatory T cells. The length of the CDR3 is 14 residues. V was shortened by 4 bases and J by 1 base, with 8 bases between the two germline ends. The germline V gene has CDR1 SNHLY and CDR2 FYNNEI. Generated by immunoSEQ multiplex PCR, the TCRdb table keeps only in-frame clones and is missing some. The sample yields about 120,000 clones, approximately 94% seen once. This receptor was identified in a human donor in good health. Source material: non-Treg CD4+ T cells sorted from blood. The chain combines TRBV2 with TRBJ2-1, with a weak D call TRBD1 (5 bases). CDR3: CASSGQGSYNEQFF. The CDR3 nucleotides are TGTGCCAGCAGTGGGCAGGGATCCTACAATGAGCAGTTCTTC.